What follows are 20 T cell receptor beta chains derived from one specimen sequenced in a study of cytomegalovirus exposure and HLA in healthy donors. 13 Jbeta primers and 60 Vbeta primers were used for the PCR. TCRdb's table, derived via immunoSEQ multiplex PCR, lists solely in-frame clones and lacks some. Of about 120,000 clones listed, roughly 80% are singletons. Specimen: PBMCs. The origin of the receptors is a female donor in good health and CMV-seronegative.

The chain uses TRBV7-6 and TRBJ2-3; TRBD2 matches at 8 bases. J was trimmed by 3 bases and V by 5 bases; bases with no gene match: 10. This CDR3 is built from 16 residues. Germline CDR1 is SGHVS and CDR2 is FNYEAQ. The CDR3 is CASSPTGRGETDTQYF. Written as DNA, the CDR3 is TGTGCCAGCAGCCCCACCGGGCGGGGGGAGACAGATACGCAGTATTTT.

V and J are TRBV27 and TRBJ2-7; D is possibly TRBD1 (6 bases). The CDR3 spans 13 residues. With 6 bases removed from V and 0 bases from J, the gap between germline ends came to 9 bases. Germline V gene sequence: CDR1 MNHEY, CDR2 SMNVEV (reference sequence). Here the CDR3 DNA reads TGTGCCAGCAGACAGGGAAGCTCCTACGAGCAGTACTTC. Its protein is CASRQGSSYEQYF.

The CDR3 is CASSLGQGAGTGELFF. The DNA for the CDR3 is TGTGCCAGCAGCTTGGGACAGGGGGCAGGCACCGGGGAGCTGTTTTTT. The chain recombines TRBV5-4 with TRBJ2-2; 10 bases fit TRBD1. The germline CDR1 and CDR2 sequences are SGHNT and YYREEE (reference sequence). Trimming took 0 bases from V and 4 from J; bases not matched to a gene: 3. This CDR3 is built from 16 residues.

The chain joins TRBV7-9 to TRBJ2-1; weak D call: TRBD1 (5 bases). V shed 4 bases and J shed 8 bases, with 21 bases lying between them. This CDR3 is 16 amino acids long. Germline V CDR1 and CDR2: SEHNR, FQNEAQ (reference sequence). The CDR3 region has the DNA TGTGCCAGCAGCTCCAAGTCGGCACAGGCCCGGGATGAGCAGTTCTTC. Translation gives CASSSKSAQARDEQFF.

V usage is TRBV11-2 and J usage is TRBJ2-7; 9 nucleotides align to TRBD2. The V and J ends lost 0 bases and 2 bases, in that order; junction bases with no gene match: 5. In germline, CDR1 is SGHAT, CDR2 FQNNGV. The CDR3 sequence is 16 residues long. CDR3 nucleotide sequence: TGTGCCAGCAGCTTAGATCGGGGCGGGGGGGCCTACGAGCAGTACTTC. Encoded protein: CASSLDRGGGAYEQYF.

The CDR3 bases are TGCAGCGTTGAAGAAGGCGCGGGACCCCAAGAGACCCAGTACTTC. The encoded protein is CSVEEGAGPQETQYF. This chain links TRBV29-1 with TRBJ2-5; D perhaps matches TRBD2 (6 bases). Germline CDR1 SQVTM, CDR2 ANQGSEA. This CDR3 spans 15 amino acids. The V end lost 0 bases, the J end lost 1 base, and 12 bases lay between the germline ends.

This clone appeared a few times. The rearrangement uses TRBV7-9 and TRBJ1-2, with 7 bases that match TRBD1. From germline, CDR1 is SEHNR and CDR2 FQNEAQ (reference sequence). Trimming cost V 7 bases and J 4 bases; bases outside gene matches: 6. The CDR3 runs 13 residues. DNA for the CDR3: TGTGCCAGCAACAGGGGTGAGCTCTATGGCTACACCTTC. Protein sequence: CASNRGELYGYTF.

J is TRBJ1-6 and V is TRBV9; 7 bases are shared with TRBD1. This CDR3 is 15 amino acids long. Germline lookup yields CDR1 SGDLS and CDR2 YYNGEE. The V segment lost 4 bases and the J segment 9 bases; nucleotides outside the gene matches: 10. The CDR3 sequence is CASSPEGTAASPLHF. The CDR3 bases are TGTGCCAGCAGCCCTGAGGGGACAGCAGCTTCACCCCTCCACTTT.

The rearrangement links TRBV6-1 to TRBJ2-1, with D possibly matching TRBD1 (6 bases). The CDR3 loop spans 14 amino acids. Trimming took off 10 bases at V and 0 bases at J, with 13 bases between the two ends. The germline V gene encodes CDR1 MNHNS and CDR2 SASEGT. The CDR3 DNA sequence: TGTGCCATCGTAACAGGGCCCTCCTACAATGAGCAGTTCTTC. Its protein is CAIVTGPSYNEQFF.

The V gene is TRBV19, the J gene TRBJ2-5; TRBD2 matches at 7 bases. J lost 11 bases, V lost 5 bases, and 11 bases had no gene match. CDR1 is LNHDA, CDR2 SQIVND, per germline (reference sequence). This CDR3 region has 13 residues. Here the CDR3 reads CASSPRTAREQYF. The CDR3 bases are TGTGCCAGTAGTCCTCGGACTGCGCGGGAGCAGTACTTC.

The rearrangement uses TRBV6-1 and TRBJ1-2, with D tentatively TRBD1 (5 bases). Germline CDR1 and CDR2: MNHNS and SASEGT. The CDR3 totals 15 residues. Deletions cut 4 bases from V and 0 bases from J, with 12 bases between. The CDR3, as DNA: TGTGCCAGCAGTGCGCCTCAGGGTTCTAACTATGGCTACACCTTC. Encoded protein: CASSAPQGSNYGYTF.

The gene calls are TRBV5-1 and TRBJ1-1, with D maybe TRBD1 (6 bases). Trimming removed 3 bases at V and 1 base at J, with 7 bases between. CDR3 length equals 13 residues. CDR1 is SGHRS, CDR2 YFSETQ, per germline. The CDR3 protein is CASSSGQNTEAFF. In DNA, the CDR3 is TGCGCCAGCAGCTCGGGACAGAACACTGAAGCTTTCTTT.

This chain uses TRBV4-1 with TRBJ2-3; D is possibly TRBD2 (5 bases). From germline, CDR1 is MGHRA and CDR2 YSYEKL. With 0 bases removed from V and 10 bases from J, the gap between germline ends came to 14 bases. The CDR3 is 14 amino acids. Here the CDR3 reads CASSQDSLGSSQYF. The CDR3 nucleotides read TGCGCCAGCAGCCAAGATTCTCTGGGGAGTTCGCAGTATTTT.

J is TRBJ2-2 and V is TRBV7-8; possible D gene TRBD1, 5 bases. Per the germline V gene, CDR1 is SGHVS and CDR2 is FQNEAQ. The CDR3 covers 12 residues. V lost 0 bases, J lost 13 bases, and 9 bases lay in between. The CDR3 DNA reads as TGTGCCAGCAGCTTAGCGGGGCCTCGGCTGTTTTTT. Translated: CASSLAGPRLFF.

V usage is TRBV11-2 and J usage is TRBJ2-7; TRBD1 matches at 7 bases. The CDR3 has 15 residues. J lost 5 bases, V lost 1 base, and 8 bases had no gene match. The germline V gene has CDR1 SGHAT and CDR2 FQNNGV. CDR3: CASSLARGGRNEQYF. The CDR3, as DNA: TGTGCCAGCAGCTTAGCGCGAGGGGGCCGAAACGAGCAGTACTTC.

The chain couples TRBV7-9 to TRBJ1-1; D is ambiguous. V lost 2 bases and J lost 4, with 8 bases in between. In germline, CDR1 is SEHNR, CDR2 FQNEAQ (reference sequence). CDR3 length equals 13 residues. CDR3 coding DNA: TGTGCCAGCAGCTTACGGGATGTCACTGAAGCTTTCTTT. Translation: CASSLRDVTEAFF.

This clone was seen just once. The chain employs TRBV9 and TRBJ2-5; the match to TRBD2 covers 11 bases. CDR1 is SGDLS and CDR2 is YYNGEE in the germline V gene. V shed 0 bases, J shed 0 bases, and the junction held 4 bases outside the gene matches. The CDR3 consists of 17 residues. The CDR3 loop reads CASSVGLAGGYQETQYF. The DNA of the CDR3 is TGTGCCAGCAGCGTAGGGCTAGCGGGGGGTTACCAAGAGACCCAGTACTTC.

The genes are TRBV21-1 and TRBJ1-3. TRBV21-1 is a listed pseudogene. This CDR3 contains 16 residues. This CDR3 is CASSIRPGTGGNTIYF. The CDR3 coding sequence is TGTGCCAGCAGCATAAGACCGGGAACTGGTGGAAACACCATATATTTT.

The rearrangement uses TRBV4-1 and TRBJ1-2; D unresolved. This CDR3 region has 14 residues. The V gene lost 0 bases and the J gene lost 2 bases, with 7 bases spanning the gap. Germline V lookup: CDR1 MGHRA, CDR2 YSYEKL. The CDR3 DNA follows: TGCGCCAGCAGCCAAGAGATCAGGAACTATGGCTACACCTTC. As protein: CASSQEIRNYGYTF.

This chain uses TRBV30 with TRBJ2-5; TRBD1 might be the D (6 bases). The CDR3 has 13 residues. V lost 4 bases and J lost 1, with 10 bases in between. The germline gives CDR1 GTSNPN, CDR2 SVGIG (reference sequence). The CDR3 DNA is TGTGCCTGGAACGTGGGGGCCCAAGAGACCCAGTACTTC. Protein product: CAWNVGAQETQYF.